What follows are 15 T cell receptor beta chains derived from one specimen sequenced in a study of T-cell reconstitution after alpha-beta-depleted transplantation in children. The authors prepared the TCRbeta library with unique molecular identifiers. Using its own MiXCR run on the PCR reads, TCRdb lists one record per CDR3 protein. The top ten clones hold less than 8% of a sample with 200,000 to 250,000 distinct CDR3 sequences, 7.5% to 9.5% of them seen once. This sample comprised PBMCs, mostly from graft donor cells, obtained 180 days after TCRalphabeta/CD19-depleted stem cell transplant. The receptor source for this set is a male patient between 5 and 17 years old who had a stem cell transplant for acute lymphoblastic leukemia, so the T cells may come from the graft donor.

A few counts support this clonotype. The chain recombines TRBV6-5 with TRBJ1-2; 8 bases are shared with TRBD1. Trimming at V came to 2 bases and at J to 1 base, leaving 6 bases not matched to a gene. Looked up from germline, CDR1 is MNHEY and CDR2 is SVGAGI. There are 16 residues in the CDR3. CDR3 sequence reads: CASSYPGQGDNYGYTF. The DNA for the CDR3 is TGTGCCAGCAGTTACCCAGGACAGGGAGATAACTATGGCTACACCTTC.

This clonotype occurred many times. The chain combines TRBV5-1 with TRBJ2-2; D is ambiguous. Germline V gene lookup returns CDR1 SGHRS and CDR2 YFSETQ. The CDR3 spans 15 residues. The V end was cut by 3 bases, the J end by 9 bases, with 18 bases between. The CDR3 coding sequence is TGCGCCAGCAGCTCGTTCAGCGACGTTCACAGGGAGCTGTTTTTT. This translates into CASSSFSDVHRELFF.

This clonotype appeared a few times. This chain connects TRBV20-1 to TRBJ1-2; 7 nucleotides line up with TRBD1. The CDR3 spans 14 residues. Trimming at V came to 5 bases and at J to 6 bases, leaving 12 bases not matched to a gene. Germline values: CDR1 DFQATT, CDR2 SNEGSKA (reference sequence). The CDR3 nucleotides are TGCAGTGCTCGGCCACCGACAGGGCCGGATGGCTACACCTTC. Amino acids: CSARPPTGPDGYTF.

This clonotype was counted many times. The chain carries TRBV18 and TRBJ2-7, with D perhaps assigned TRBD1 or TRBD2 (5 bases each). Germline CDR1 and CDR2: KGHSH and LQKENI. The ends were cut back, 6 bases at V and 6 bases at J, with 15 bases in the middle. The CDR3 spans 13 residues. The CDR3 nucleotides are TGTGCCAGCTCCGGGACGGAACGGGGCGAGCAGTACTTC. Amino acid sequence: CASSGTERGEQYF.

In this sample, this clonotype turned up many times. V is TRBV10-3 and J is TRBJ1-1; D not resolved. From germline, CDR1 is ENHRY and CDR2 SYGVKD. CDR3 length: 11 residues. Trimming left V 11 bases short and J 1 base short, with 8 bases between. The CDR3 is CASRQNTEAFF. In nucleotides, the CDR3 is TGTGCCTCTCGGCAGAACACTGAAGCTTTCTTT.

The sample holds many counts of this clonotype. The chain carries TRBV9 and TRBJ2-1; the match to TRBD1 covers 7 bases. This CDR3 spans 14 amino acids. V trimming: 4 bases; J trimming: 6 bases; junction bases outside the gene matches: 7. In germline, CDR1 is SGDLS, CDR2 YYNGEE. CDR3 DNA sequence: TGTGCCAGCAGCCCCCGGACAGGAGGCAATGAGCAGTTCTTC. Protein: CASSPRTGGNEQFF. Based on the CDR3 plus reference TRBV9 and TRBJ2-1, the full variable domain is DSGVTQTPKHLITATGQRVTLRCSPRSGDLSVYWYQQSLDQGLQFLIQYYNGEERAKGNILERFSAQQFPDLHSELNLSSLELGDSALYFCASSPRTGGNEQFFGPGTRLTVL.

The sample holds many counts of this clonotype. Here the CDR3 DNA reads TGTGCCAGCAGCCCAAGAGGCTACCCGAACACCGGGGAGCTGTTTTTT. Protein sequence: CASSPRGYPNTGELFF. The chain employs TRBV4-2 and TRBJ2-2; D not certain. CDR3 length: 16 amino acids. V was pared by 4 bases and J by 0 bases, with 12 bases between. Germline V gene sequence: CDR1 LGHNA, CDR2 YNFKEQ.

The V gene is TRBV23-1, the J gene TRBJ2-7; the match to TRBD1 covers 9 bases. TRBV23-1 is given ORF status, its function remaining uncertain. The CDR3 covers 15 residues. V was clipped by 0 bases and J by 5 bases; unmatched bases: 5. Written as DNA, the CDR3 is TGCGCCAGCAGTCAATCCCGGGACAGGGAGGACGAGCAGTACTTC. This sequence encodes CASSQSRDREDEQYF.

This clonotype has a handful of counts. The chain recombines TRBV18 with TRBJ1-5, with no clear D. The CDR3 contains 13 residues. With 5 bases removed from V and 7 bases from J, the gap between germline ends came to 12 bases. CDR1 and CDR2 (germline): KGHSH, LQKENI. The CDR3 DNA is TGTGCCAGCTCAAGCGGGGTAGGGCAGCCCCAGCATTTT. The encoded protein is CASSSGVGQPQHF.

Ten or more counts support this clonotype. CDR3 sequence reads: CASSFTGIDEQYF. The CDR3 DNA sequence: TGTGCCAGCAGCTTTACAGGGATAGACGAGCAGTACTTC. This chain links TRBV7-9 with TRBJ2-7, with a tentative D call TRBD1 (6 bases). Germline CDR1 and CDR2: SEHNR and FQNEAQ (reference sequence). The V end lost 3 bases, the J end lost 5 bases, and 11 bases lay between the germline ends. This CDR3 region has 13 residues. Full variable domain (outside the CDR3, taken from reference TRBV7-9 and TRBJ2-7): DTGVSQNPRHKITKRGQNVTFRCDPISEHNRLYWYRQTLGQGPEFLTYFQNEAQLEKSRLLSDRFSAERPKGSFSTLEIQRTEQGDSAMYLCASSFTGIDEQYFGPGTRLTVT.

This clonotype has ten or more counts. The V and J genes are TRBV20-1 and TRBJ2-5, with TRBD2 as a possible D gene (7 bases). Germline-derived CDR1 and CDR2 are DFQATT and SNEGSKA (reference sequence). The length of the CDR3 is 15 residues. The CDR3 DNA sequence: TGCAGCCCCGAGGGGTTGGGGGGGCTCCAAGAGACCCAGTACTTC. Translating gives CSPEGLGGLQETQYF.

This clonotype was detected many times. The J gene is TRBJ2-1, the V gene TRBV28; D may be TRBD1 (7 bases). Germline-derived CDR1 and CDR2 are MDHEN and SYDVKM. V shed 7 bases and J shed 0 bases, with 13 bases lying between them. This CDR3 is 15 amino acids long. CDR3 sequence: CASNAGGGSYNEQFF. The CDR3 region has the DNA TGTGCCAGCAACGCAGGGGGAGGCTCCTACAATGAGCAGTTCTTC.

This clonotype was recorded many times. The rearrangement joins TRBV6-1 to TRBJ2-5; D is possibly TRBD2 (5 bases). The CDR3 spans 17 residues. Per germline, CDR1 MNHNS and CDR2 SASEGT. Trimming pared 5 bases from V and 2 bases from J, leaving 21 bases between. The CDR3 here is CASSRLPSELPQETQYF. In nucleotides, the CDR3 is TGTGCCAGCAGTCGACTACCTTCAGAACTTCCACAAGAGACCCAGTACTTC.

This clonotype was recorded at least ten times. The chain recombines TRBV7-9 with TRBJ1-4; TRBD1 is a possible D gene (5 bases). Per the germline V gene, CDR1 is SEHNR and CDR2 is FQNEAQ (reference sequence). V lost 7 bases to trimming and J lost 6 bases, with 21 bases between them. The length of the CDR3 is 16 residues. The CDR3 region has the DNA TGTGCCAGCATCCTTGAGGGGTTTAGGATGGATGAAAAACTGTTTTTT. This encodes CASILEGFRMDEKLFF.

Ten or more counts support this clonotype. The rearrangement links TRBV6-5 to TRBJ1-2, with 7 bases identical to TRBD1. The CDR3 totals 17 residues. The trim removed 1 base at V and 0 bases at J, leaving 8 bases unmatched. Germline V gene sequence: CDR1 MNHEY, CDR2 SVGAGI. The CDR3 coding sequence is TGTGCCAGCAGTTACTACCCAGGGGGGCAAGCTAACTATGGCTACACCTTC. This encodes CASSYYPGGQANYGYTF.